This record covers a single T cell receptor beta chain. Within the sample, other DNA sequences also encode this same CDR3. V shed 2 bases and J shed 2 bases, with 10 bases lying between them. The CDR3 runs 14 residues. CDR1 SGHRS and CDR2 YFSETQ come from the germline V gene. This sample was taken from a study of blood T cell repertoires in COVID-19. Study details: The analysed material was cDNA or gDNA that came from T cells, B-cell-depleted T cells, or PBMCs.

The study recruited people aged 18 to 89 years across about two dozen US areas. Original processing notes: Reference gene primer amplification gave nucleated cell count estimates. Assay used: immunoSEQ multiplex PCR; TCRdb lists only in-frame clones, some missing. V, J and clone size are those of that table, while D and trimming were read from the DNA. Of a few hundred thousand clones in the sample, about 90% were seen once. The source of this sequence is a woman aged 25 to 39 who had recovered from COVID-19. V and J are TRBV5-1 and TRBJ2-5, with D possibly TRBD1 on 5 matching bases. Sequencing input: PBMCs or T cells enriched from blood (not recorded which). The CDR3 region has the DNA TGCGCCAGCAGCTTAGGACGGACACAAGAGACCCAGTACTTC. Translating it yields CASSLGRTQETQYF.